This entry concerns a single T cell receptor beta chain. The repertoire was sequenced with immunoSEQ multiplex PCR; TCRdb's copy has only in-frame clones and lacks some. The sample records roughly 2.4 million clones, 90% to 96% being singletons. These data come from a study of shared clonotypes between healthy human individuals. The overall study: The plates for each donor numbered three CD4 naive, three CD4 memory, two CD8 naive and one CD8 memory.

V was trimmed by 2 bases and J by 6 bases, leaving 15 bases between them. This CDR3 spans 15 amino acids. Germline CDR1 is SGHRS and CDR2 is YFSETQ. The specimen was naive CD4+ T cells sorted from blood. The subset is: CD45RA+ positively selected. The sequence came from a man between 18 and 29 years old in good health. The V call is TRBV5-1, the J call TRBJ2-1, with a weak D call TRBD2 (6 bases). Written as DNA, the CDR3 is TGCGCCAGCAGCTTATCGCCGGGAGCTAGCAATGAGCAGTTCTTC. Its translation: CASSLSPGASNEQFF.